The rows below give T cell receptor beta chains drawn from one sample of a study of T cell responses to AZD1222 COVID-19 vaccine. The assay was immunoSEQ multiplex PCR, and TCRdb's table has in-frame clones only and misses some. The sample shows around 130,000 clones, roughly 92% of them seen only once. The sample was peripheral blood, taken 28 days after the second AZD1222 dose. The receptors were sampled from an adult who received the AZD1222 COVID-19 vaccine. CDR3s include the opening cysteine and the closing phenylalanine or tryptophan. The order of the fields is D gene, V gene, J gene, clone size, CDR3 protein, CDR3 DNA. A D gene is named only where the DNA matches it firmly. Size values are once, few and many counts, or a class for expanded clones, and some rows have none.

D: NA; V: TRBV28; J: TRBJ2-6; size: few; CDR3: CASRPNRGYSGWSGANVLTF; DNA: TGTGCCAGCAGACCGAACCGGGGGTACAGTGGGTGGTCTGGGGCCAACGTCCTGACTTTC
D: TRBD2; V: TRBV28; J: TRBJ2-3; size: NA; CDR3: CASSQTSGFTDTQYF; DNA: TGTGCCAGCAGCCAGACTAGCGGATTCACAGATACGCAGTATTTT
D: NA; V: TRBV28; J: TRBJ1-4; size: NA; CDR3: CASSPSSGEKLFF; DNA: TGTGCCAGCAGCCCCTCCAGCGGGGAAAAACTGTTTTTT
D: NA; V: TRBV15; J: TRBJ1-2; size: once; CDR3: CATSRERGIGGYTF; DNA: TGTGCCACCAGCAGAGAAAGGGGGATTGGGGGCTACACCTTC
D: TRBD2; V: TRBV7-9; J: TRBJ2-5; size: NA; CDR3: CASSLYGTSGRAGTQYF; DNA: TGTGCCAGCAGCTTATACGGGACTAGCGGGAGGGCCGGGACCCAGTACTTC
D: NA; V: TRBV6-5; J: TRBJ2-1; size: NA; CDR3: CASSYSNGQFF; DNA: TGTGCCAGCAGTTACTCCAATGGGCAGTTCTTC
D: NA; V: TRBV7-2; J: TRBJ1-2; size: NA; CDR3: CASSGRYASYGYTF; DNA: TGTGCCAGCAGCGGGAGGTATGCGAGCTATGGCTACACCTTC
D: NA; V: TRBV7-8; J: TRBJ2-5; size: NA; CDR3: CASSLTDRVQYF; DNA: TGTGCCAGCAGCTTAACCGATCGGGTCCAGTACTTC
D: NA; V: TRBV7-2; J: TRBJ1-2; size: NA; CDR3: CASSLERGAYGYTF; DNA: TGTGCCAGCAGCTTAGAGAGAGGGGCCTATGGCTACACCTTC
D: TRBD2; V: TRBV7-2; J: TRBJ2-7; size: NA; CDR3: CASSLWGTSGSYEQYF; DNA: TGTGCCAGCAGCTTATGGGGGACTAGCGGCTCCTACGAGCAGTACTTC
D: NA; V: TRBV6-5; J: TRBJ1-6; size: once; CDR3: CASSDEVQGPPLHF; DNA: TGTGCCAGCAGCGACGAAGTACAGGGCCCACCCCTCCACTTT
D: TRBD1; V: TRBV7-8; J: TRBJ1-2; size: NA; CDR3: CASSLDRYLGGGYTF; DNA: TGTGCCAGCAGCTTAGATCGCTATCTAGGGGGCGGCTACACCTTC
D: NA; V: TRBV4-3; J: TRBJ1-6; size: NA; CDR3: CASSIGLGDSPLHF; DNA: TGCGCCAGCAGCATCGGACTCGGGGATTCACCCCTCCACTTT
D: NA; V: TRBV19; J: TRBJ1-2; size: NA; CDR3: CASSIDPGRGGKDGYTF; DNA: TGTGCCAGTAGTATAGACCCAGGTCGTGGGGGAAAGGATGGCTACACCTTC
D: NA; V: TRBV11-2; J: TRBJ1-4; size: NA; CDR3: CASSSSLGAPNEKLFF; DNA: TGTGCCAGCAGCTCTTCTTTGGGGGCACCTAATGAAAAACTGTTTTTT
D: TRBD1; V: TRBV7-2; J: TRBJ2-2; size: NA; CDR3: CASSLIGQGITGELFF; DNA: TGTGCCAGCAGCTTAATAGGACAGGGTATAACCGGGGAGCTGTTTTTT
D: NA; V: TRBV18; J: TRBJ2-2; size: NA; CDR3: CASSPPRGRGHNTGELFF; DNA: TGTGCCAGCTCACCACCGAGGGGCAGGGGTCACAACACCGGGGAGCTGTTTTTT
D: NA; V: TRBV18; J: TRBJ1-6; size: NA; CDR3: CASSPSQNSPLHF; DNA: TGTGCCAGCTCACCCTCCCAAAATTCACCCCTCCACTTT
D: TRBD1; V: TRBV27; J: TRBJ2-7; size: NA; CDR3: CASSRGGAWEQYF; DNA: TGTGCCAGCAGCCGAGGGGGCGCATGGGAGCAGTACTTC
D: TRBD1; V: TRBV10-3; J: TRBJ1-6; size: NA; CDR3: CAISESKGQFLHF; DNA: TGTGCCATCAGTGAGTCGAAGGGACAGTTCCTCCACTTT
D: TRBD2; V: TRBV4-2; J: TRBJ2-3; size: NA; CDR3: CASSPMGGSRTDTQYF; DNA: TGTGCCAGCAGCCCCATGGGGGGGTCACGCACAGATACGCAGTATTTT
D: NA; V: TRBV28; J: TRBJ1-4; size: once; CDR3: CASSFPRVSGEKLFF; DNA: TGTGCCAGCAGTTTCCCCAGGGTGTCAGGGGAAAAACTGTTTTTT
D: NA; V: TRBV14; J: TRBJ1-6; size: NA; CDR3: CASSRGVYNSPLHF; DNA: TGTGCCAGCAGCCGCGGGGTGTATAATTCACCCCTCCACTTT
D: NA; V: TRBV6-1; J: TRBJ1-4; size: NA; CDR3: CASSEVSGPGVKLFF; DNA: TGTGCCAGCAGTGAAGTTTCGGGACCCGGCGTAAAACTGTTTTTT
D: NA; V: TRBV15; J: TRBJ1-4; size: NA; CDR3: CATSRGGTNEKLFF; DNA: TGTGCCACCAGCAGAGGAGGGACTAATGAAAAACTGTTTTTT
D: NA; V: TRBV2; J: TRBJ1-5; size: NA; CDR3: CASGRTERAQHF; DNA: TGTGCCAGCGGACGAACGGAAAGGGCCCAGCATTTT
D: TRBD1; V: TRBV5-4; J: TRBJ2-7; size: NA; CDR3: CASSIDRVGEQYF; DNA: TGTGCCAGCAGCATAGACAGGGTTGGGGAGCAGTACTTC
D: TRBD1; V: TRBV6-6; J: TRBJ1-5; size: NA; CDR3: CASSTGGGNQPQHF; DNA: TGTGCCAGCAGTACAGGGGGCGGCAATCAGCCCCAGCATTTT
D: TRBD2; V: TRBV27; J: TRBJ2-1; size: NA; CDR3: CATRTSGKHNEQFF; DNA: TGTGCCACCAGAACTAGCGGGAAACACAATGAGCAGTTCTTC
D: NA; V: TRBV2; J: TRBJ1-6; size: NA; CDR3: CASSGGARNSPLHF; DNA: TGTGCCAGCAGTGGGGGGGCGCGGAATTCACCCCTCCACTTT
D: TRBD1; V: TRBV11-2; J: TRBJ2-7; size: NA; CDR3: CASGTEMANEQYF; DNA: TGTGCCAGCGGGACAGAGATGGCCAACGAGCAGTACTTC
D: TRBD1; V: TRBV9; J: TRBJ1-2; size: NA; CDR3: CASSVDRGYGYTF; DNA: TGTGCCAGCAGCGTCGACAGGGGGTATGGCTACACCTTC
D: NA; V: TRBV6-5; J: TRBJ2-7; size: NA; CDR3: CASRDLPTDEQYF; DNA: TGTGCCAGCCGGGACCTACCCACGGACGAGCAGTACTTC
D: TRBD1; V: TRBV18; J: TRBJ2-7; size: NA; CDR3: CASSGTGYEQYF; DNA: TGTGCCAGCTCAGGGACAGGGTACGAGCAGTACTTC
D: NA; V: TRBV7-9; J: TRBJ2-2; size: NA; CDR3: CASMVRGSQTGELFF; DNA: TGTGCCAGCATGGTGAGAGGTTCCCAAACCGGGGAGCTGTTTTTT